This entry is about one TCR beta chain. Its antigen is still unknown. No base quality values were provided; no much bigger clone lies one nucleotide off. This sample was included in a study of control samples from healthy donors and cancer patients (TCRdb year 2020). The germline ends are 11 bases apart after V is trimmed by 3 bases and J by 8 bases. The CDR3 measures 14 amino acids from cysteine to phenylalanine. The kept DNA is CDR3 alone, 42 bases in frame from the first base. As encoded in the germline V gene, CDR1 is MNHNS while CDR2 is SASEGT. Library construction relied on the immunoSEQ multiplex PCR assay. TCRdb took over this immuneACCESS table, retaining in-frame rearrangements with V and J assigned. Such tables are incomplete; in checked studies, under half of the missing clones stem from an unresolved V gene, and the remainder is unexplained. Counted in this sample were about 150,000 clones; 85% to 95% of them appeared once. Around 8% of the sample rests with the top ten.

This chain is built from TRBV6-1 and TRBJ1-6; perhaps TRBD1 is the D gene, with 6 bases matching. The sequencing sample was made of blood. This TCR came from a woman in her thirties or forties in good health. The CDR3 loop reads CASSESGVDSPLHF. The DNA sequence is as follows: TGTGCCAGCAGTGAGTCAGGGGTGGATTCACCCCTCCACTTT.